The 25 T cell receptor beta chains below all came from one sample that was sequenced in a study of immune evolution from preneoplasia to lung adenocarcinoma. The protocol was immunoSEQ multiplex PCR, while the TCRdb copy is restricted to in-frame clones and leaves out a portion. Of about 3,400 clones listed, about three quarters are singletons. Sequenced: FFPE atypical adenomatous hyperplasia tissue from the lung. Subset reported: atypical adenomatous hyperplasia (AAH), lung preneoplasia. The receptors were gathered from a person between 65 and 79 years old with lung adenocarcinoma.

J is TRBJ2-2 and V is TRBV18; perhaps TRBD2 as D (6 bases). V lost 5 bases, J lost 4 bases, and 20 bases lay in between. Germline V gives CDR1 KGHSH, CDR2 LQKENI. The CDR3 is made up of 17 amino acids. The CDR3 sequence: CASSSPWLREGTGELFF. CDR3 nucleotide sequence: TGTGCCAGCTCAAGTCCTTGGTTGCGGGAAGGCACCGGGGAGCTGTTTTTT.

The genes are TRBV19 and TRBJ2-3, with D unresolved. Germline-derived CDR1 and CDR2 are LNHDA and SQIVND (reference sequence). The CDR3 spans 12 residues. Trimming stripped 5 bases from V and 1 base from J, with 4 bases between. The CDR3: CASSRRTDTQYF. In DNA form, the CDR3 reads TGTGCCAGTAGTCGACGCACAGATACGCAGTATTTT.

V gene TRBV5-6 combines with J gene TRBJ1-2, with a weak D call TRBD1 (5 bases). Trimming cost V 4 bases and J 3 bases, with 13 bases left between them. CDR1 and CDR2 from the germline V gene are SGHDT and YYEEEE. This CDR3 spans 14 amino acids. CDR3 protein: CASSPQGSDYGYTF. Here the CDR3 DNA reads TGTGCCAGCAGCCCCCAGGGTAGCGACTATGGCTACACCTTC.

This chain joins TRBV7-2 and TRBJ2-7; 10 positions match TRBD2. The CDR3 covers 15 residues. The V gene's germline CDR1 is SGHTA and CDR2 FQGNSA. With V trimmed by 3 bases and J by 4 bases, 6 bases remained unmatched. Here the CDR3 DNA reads TGTGCCAGCAGCTTGTTAGCGGGAGGTGTGTACGAGCAGTACTTC. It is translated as CASSLLAGGVYEQYF.

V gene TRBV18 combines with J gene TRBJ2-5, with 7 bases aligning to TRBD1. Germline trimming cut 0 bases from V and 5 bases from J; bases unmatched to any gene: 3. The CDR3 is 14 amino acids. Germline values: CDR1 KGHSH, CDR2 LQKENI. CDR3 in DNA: TGTGCCAGCTCACCACCGACAGGGTTGGAGACCCAGTACTTC. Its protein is CASSPPTGLETQYF.

The CDR3 region is CASGLSGANVLTF. The CDR3 DNA follows: TGTGCTAGTGGTTTGTCTGGGGCCAACGTCCTGACTTTC. This rearrangement joins TRBV12-5 to TRBJ2-6; D is ambiguous. The CDR3 is made up of 13 amino acids. Trimming shortened V by 2 bases and J by 1 base, and 0 bases separated the two germline ends. Germline-derived CDR1 and CDR2 are LGHNT and FRNRAP. Combining the CDR3 with reference TRBV12-5 and TRBJ2-6 gives the whole variable domain DARVTQTPRHKVTEMGQEVTMRCQPILGHNTVFWYRQTMMQGLELLAYFRNRAPLDDSGMPKDRFSAEMPDATLATLKIQPSEPRDSAVYFCASGLSGANVLTFGAGSRLTVL.

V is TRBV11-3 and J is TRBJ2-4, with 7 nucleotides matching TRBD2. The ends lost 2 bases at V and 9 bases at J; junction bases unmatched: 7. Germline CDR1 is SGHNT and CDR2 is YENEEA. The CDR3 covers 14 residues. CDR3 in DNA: TGTGCCAGCAGCTTATTTGTAGGCGGGAGCATTCAGTACTTC. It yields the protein CASSLFVGGSIQYF.

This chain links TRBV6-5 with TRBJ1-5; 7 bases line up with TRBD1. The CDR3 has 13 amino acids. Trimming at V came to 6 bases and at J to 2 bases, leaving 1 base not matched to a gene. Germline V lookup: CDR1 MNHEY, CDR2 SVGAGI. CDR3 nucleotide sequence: TGTGCCAGCAGCGACAGGGGCAATCAGCCCCAGCATTTT. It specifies CASSDRGNQPQHF.

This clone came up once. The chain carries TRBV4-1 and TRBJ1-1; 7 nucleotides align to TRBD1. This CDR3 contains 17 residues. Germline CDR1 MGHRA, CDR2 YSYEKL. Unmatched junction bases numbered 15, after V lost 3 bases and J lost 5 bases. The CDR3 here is CASSHHGKGALRTEAFF. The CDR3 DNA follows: TGCGCCAGCAGCCACCACGGGAAGGGGGCGTTGAGGACTGAAGCTTTCTTT.

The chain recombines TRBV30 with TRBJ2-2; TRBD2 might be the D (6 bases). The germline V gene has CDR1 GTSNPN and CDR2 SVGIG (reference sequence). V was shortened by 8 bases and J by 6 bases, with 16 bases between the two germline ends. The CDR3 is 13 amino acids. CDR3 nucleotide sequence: TGTGCCCTGCGGCGGGACGTAGCCGGGGAGCTGTTTTTT. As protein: CALRRDVAGELFF.

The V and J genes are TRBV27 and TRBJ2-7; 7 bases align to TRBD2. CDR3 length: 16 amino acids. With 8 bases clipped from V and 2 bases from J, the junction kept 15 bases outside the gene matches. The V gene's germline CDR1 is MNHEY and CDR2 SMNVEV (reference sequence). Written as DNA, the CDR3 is TGTGCCAGCTCGCCGATCGGGAGGTCATATGCCTACGAGCAGTACTTC. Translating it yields CASSPIGRSYAYEQYF.

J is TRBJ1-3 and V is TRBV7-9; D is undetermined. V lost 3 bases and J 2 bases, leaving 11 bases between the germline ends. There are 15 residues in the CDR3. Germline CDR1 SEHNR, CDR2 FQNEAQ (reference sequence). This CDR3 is CASSLIVVPGNTIYF. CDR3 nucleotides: TGTGCCAGCAGCTTGATTGTGGTTCCTGGAAACACCATATATTTT.

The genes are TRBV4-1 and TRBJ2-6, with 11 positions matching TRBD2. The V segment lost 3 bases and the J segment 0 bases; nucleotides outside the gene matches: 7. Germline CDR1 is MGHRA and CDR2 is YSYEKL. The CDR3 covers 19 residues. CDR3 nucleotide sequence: TGCGCCAGCAGCCATTGGGGACTAGCGGACCCCTCTGGGGCCAACGTCCTGACTTTC. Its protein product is CASSHWGLADPSGANVLTF.

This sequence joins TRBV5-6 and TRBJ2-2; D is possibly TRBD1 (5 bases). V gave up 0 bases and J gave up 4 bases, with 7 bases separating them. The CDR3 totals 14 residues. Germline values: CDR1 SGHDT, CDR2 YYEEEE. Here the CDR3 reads CASSLAGPTGELFF. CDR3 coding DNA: TGTGCCAGCAGCTTGGCAGGGCCCACCGGGGAGCTGTTTTTT.

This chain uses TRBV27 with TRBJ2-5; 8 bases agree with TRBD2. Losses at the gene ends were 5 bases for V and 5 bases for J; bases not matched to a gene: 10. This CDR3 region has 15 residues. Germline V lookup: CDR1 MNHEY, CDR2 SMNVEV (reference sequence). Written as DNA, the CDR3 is TGTGCCAGCAGTCCAGCGGGAGTGGTTAGGGAGACCCAGTACTTC. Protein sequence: CASSPAGVVRETQYF.

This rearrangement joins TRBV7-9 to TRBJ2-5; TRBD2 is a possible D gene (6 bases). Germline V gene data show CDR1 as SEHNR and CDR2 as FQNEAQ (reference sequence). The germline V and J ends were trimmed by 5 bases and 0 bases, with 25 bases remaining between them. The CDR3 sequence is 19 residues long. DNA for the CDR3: TGTGCCAGCAGCGCTTGGGGGGAGGATGGGGATGTGTACCAAGAGACCCAGTACTTC. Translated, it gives CASSAWGEDGDVYQETQYF.

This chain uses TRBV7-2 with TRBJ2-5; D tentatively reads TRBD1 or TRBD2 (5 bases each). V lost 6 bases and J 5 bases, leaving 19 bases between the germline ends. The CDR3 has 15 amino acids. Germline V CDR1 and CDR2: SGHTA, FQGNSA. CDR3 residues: CASSSRRVGDETQYF. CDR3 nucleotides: TGTGCCAGCAGTTCTCGCAGGGTGGGGGACGAGACCCAGTACTTC.

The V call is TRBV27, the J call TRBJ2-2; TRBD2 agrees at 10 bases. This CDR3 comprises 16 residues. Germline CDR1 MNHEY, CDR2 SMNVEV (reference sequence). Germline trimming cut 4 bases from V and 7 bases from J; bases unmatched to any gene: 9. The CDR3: CASSSPSGSWGGELFF. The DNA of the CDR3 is TGTGCCAGCAGTTCCCCTAGCGGGAGTTGGGGCGGGGAGCTGTTTTTT.

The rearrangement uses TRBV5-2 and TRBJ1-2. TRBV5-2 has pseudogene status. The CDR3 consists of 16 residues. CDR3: CASNVNGVRKTYGYTF. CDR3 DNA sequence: TGTGCCAGCAACGTAAACGGAGTACGAAAGACCTATGGCTACACCTTC.

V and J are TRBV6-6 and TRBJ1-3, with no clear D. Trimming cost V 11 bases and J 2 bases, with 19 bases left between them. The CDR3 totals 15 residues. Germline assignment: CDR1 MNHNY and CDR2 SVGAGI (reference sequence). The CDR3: CAVAGSLFPGNTIYF. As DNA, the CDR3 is TGTGCCGTCGCGGGGAGTTTATTTCCTGGAAACACCATATATTTT.

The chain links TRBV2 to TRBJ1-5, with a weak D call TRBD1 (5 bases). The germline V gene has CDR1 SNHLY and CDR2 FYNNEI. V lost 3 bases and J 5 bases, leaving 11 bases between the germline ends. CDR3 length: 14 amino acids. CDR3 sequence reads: CASSEVTVDQPQHF. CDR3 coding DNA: TGTGCCAGCAGTGAGGTGACAGTGGATCAGCCCCAGCATTTT.

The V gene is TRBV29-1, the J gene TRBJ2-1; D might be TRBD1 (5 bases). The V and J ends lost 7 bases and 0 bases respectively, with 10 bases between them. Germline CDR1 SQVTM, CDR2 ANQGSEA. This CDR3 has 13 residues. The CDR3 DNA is TGCAGCGATCGACAGAGCTCCTACAATGAGCAGTTCTTC. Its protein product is CSDRQSSYNEQFF.

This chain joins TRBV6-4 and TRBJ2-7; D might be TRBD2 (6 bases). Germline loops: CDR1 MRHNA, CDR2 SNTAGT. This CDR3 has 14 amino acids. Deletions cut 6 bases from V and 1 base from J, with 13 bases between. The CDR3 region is CASSAMGGSYEQYF. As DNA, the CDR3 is TGTGCCAGCAGCGCCATGGGAGGTTCCTACGAGCAGTACTTC.

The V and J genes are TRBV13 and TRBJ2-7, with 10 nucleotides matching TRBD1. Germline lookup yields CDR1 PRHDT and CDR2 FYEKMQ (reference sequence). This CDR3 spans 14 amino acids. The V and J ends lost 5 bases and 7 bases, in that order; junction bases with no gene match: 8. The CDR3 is CASSPGQGVREQYF. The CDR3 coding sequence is TGTGCCAGCAGCCCTGGACAGGGGGTGAGGGAGCAGTACTTC.

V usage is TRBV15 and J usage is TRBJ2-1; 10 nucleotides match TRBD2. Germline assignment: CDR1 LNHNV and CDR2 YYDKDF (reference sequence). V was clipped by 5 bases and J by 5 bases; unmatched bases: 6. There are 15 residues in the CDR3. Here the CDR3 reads CATSPGLAQNNEQFF. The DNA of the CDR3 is TGTGCCACCAGCCCGGGACTAGCGCAAAACAATGAGCAGTTCTTC.